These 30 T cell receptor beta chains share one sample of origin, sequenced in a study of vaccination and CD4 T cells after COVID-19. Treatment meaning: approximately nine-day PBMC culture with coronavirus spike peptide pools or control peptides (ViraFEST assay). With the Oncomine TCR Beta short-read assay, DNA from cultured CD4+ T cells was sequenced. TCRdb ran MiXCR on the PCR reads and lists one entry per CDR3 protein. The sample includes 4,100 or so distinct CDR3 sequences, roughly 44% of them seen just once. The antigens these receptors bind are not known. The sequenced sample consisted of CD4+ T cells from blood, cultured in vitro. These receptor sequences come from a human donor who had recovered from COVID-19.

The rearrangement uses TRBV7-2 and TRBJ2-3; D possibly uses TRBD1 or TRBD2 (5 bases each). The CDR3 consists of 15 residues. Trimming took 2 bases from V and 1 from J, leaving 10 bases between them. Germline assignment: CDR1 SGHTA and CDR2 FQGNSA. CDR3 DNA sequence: TGTGCCAGCAGCTTACTTCGGGGCGGCACAGATACGCAGTATTTT. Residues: CASSLLRGGTDTQYF.

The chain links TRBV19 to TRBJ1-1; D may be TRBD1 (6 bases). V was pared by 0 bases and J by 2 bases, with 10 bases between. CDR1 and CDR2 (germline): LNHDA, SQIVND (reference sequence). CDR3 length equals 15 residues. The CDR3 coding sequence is TGTGCCAGTAGTATAGATCTGGACAGTAACACTGAAGCTTTCTTT. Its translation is CASSIDLDSNTEAFF.

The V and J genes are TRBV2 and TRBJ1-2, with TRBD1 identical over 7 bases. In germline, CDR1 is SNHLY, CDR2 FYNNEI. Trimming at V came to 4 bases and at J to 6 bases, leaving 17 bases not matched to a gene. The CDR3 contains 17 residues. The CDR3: CASSVPRDSPAYDGYTF. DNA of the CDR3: TGTGCCAGCAGTGTCCCCCGGGACAGTCCAGCGTATGATGGCTACACCTTC.

CDR3 amino acids: CASSPRARGQETQYF. The CDR3 DNA reads TGTGCCAGCAGCCCTCGGGCTAGGGGCCAAGAGACCCAGTACTTC. The V and J genes are TRBV5-4 and TRBJ2-5; D might be TRBD1 (5 bases). The CDR3 is 15 residues long. The V gene lost 4 bases and the J gene lost 1 base, with 14 bases spanning the gap. Germline lookup yields CDR1 SGHNT and CDR2 YYREEE (reference sequence). Supplemented by reference TRBV5-4 and TRBJ2-5, the full variable domain reads ETGVTQSPTHLIKTRGQQVTLRCSSQSGHNTVSWYQQALGQGPQFIFQYYREEENGRGNFPPRFSGLQFPNYSSELNVNALELDDSALYLCASSPRARGQETQYFGPGTRLLVL.

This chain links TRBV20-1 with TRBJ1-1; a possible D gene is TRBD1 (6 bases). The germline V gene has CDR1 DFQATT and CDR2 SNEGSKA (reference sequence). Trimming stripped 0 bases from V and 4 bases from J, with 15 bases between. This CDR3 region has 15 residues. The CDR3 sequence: CSARDPRKQGTEAFF. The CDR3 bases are TGCAGTGCTAGAGATCCCCGTAAACAGGGCACTGAAGCTTTCTTT.

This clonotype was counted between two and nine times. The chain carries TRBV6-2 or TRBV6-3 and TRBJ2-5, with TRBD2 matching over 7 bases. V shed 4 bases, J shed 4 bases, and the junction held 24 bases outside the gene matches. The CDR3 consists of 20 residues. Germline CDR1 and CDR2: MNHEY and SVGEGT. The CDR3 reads CASSSRVGRREAGPGETQYF. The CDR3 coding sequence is TGTGCCAGCAGTTCCCGAGTCGGTCGACGGGAGGCCGGCCCGGGAGAGACCCAGTACTTC.

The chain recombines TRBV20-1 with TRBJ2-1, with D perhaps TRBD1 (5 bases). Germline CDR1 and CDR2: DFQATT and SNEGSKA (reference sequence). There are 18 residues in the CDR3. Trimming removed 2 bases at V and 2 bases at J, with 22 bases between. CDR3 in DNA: TGCAGTGCTAGACGGAAAGACGACAGACAGCTAACCTACAATGAGCAGTTCTTC. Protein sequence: CSARRKDDRQLTYNEQFF.

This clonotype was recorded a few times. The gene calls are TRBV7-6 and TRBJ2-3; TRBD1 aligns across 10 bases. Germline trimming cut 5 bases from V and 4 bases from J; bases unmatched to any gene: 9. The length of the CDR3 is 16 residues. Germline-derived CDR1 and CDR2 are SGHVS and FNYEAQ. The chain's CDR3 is CASSPPGTGVADTQYF. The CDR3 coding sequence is TGTGCCAGCAGCCCGCCCGGGACAGGGGTTGCAGATACGCAGTATTTT.

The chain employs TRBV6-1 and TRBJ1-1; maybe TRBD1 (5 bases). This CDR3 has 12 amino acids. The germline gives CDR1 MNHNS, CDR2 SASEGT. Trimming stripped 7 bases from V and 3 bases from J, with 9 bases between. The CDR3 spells CASTGFDTEAFF. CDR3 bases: TGTGCCAGCACAGGGTTCGACACTGAAGCTTTCTTT.

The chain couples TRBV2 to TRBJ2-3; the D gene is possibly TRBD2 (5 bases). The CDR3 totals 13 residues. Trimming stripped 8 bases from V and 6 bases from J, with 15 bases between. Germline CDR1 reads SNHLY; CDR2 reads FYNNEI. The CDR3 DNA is TGTGCCAGCGGAAGAGGGCCCACGGATACGCAGTATTTT. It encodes CASGRGPTDTQYF.

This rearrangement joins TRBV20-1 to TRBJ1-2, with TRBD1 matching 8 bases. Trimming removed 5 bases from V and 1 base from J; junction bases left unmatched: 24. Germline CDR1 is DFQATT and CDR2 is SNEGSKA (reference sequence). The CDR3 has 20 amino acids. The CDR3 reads CSALARPGEGTGLINYGYTF. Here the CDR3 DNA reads TGCAGTGCTCTCGCTCGTCCGGGTGAGGGGACAGGATTAATTAACTATGGCTACACCTTC.

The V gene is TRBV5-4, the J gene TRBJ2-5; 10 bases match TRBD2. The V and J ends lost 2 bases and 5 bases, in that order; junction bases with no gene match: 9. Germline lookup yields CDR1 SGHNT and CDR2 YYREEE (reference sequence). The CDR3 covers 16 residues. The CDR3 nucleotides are TGTGCCAGCAGCTTAGGGAGCGGGGGGGTTTCGGAGACCCAGTACTTC. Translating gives CASSLGSGGVSETQYF.

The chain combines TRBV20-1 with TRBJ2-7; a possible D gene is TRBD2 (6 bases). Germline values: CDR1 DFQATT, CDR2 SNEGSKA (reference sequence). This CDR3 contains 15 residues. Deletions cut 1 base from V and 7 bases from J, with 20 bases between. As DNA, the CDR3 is TGCAGTGCTAGAGTGGGGGGAGGAGACCCTCGGGAGCAGTACTTC. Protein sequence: CSARVGGGDPREQYF.

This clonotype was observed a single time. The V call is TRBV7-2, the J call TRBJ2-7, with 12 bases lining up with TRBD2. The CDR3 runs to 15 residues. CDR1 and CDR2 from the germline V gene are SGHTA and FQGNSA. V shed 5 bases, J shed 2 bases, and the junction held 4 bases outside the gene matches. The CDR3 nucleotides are TGTGCCAGCAGCCGACTAGCGGGGGAGGCCTACGAGCAGTACTTC. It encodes CASSRLAGEAYEQYF. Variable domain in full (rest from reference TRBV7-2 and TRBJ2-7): GAGVSQSPSNKVTEKGKDVELRCDPISGHTALYWYRQSLGQGLEFLIYFQGNSAPDKSGLPSDRFSAERTGGSVSTLTIQRTQQEDSAVYLCASSRLAGEAYEQYFGPGTRLTVT.

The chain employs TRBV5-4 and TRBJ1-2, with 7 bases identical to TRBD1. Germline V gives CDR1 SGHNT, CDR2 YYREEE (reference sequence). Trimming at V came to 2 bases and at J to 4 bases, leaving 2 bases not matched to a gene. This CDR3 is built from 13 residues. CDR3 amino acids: CASSFGTAYGYTF. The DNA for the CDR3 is TGTGCCAGCAGCTTCGGGACAGCCTATGGCTACACCTTC.

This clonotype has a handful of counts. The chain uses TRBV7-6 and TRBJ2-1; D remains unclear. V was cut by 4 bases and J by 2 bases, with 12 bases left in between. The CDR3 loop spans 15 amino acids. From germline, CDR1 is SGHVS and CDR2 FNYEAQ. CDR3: CASSSYKGPYNEQFF. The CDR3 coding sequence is TGTGCCAGCAGCTCGTACAAGGGCCCCTACAATGAGCAGTTCTTC.

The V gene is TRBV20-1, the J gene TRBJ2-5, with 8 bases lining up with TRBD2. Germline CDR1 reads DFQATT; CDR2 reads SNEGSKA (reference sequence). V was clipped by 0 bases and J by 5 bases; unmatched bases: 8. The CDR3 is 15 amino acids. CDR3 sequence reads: CSARDGLAGSETQYF. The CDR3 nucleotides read TGCAGTGCTAGAGATGGACTAGCAGGCTCGGAGACCCAGTACTTC.

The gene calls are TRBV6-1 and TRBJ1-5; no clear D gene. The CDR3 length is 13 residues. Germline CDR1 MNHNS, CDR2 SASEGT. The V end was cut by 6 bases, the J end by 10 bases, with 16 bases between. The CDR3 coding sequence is TGTGCCAGCAGACATACTCAGGATTCCCCCCAGCATTTT. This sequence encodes CASRHTQDSPQHF.

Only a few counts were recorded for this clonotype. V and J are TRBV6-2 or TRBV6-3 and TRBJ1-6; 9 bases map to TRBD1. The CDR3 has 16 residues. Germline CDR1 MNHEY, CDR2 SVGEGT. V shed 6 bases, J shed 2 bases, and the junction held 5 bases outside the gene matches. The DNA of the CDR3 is TGTGCCAGCAGCGACAGGGGGGCGGCCTATAATTCACCCCTCCACTTT. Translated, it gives CASSDRGAAYNSPLHF.

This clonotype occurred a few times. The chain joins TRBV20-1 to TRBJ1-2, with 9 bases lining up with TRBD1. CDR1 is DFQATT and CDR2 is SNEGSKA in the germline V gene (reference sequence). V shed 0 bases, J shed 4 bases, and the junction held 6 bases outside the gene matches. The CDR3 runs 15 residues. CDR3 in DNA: TGCAGTGCTAGAGATCAGGGACAGGGCGTCTATGGCTACACCTTC. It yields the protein CSARDQGQGVYGYTF.

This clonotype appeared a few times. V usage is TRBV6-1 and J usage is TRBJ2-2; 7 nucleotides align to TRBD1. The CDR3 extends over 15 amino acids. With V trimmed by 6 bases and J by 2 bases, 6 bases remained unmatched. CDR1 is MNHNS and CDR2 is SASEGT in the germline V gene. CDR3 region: CASSPRGTNTGELFF. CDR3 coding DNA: TGTGCCAGCAGCCCCAGGGGGACAAACACCGGGGAGCTGTTTTTT.

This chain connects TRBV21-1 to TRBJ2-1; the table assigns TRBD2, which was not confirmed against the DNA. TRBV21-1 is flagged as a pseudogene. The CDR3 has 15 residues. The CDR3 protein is CASPQGLQDYNEQFF. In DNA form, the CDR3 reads TGTGCCAGCCCTCAAGGACTACAGGACTACAATGAGCAGTTCTTC.

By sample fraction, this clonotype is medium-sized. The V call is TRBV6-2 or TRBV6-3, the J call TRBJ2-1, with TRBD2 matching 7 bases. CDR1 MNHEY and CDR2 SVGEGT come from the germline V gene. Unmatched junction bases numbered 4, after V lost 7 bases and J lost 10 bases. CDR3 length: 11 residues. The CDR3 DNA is TGTGCCAGCAATAACGGGAGGGAGCAGTTCTTC. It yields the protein CASNNGREQFF.

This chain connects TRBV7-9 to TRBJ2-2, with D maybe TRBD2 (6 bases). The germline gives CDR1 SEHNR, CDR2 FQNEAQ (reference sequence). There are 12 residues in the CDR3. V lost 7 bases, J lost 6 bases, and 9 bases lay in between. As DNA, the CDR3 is TGTGCCAGCAACGGCGGGGCCGGGGAGCTGTTTTTT. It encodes CASNGGAGELFF. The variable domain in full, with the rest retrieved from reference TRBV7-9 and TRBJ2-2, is DTGVSQNPRHKITKRGQNVTFRCDPISEHNRLYWYRQTLGQGPEFLTYFQNEAQLEKSRLLSDRFSAERPKGSFSTLEIQRTEQGDSAMYLCASNGGAGELFFGEGSRLTVL.

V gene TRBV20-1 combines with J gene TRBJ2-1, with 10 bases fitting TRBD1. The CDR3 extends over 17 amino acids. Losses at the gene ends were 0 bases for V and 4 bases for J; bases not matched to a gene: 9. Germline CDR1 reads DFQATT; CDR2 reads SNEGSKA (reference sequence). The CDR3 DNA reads TGCAGTGCTAGAGATCGGGGGACAGGGGTTCTTTACAATGAGCAGTTCTTC. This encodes CSARDRGTGVLYNEQFF.

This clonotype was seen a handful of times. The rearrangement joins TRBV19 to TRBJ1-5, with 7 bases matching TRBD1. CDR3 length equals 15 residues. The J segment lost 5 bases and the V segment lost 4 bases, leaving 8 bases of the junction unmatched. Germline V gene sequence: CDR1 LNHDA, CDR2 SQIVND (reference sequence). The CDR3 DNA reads TGTGCCAGTAGTAGACAGGGCCTGGGGGATCAGCCCCAGCATTTT. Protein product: CASSRQGLGDQPQHF.

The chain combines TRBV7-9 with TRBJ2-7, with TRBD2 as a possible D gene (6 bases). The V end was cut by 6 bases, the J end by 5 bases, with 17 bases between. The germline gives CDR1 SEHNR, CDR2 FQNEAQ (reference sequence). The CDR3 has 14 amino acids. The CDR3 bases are TGTGCCAGCAGTCGGGGGAGAGGTGGCCACGAGCAGTACTTC. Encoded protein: CASSRGRGGHEQYF.

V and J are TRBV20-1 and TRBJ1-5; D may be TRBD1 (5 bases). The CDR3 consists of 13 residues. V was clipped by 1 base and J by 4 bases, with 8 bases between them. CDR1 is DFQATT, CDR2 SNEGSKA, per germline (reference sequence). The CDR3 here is CSARADRNQPQHF. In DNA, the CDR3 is TGCAGTGCTAGAGCAGACAGAAATCAGCCCCAGCATTTT.

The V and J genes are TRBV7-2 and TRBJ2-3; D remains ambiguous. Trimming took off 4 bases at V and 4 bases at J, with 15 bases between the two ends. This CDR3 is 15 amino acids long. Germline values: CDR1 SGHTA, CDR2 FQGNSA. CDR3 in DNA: TGTGCCAGCAGCTCCACTTCGGTCCTCCCAGATACGCAGTATTTT. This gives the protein CASSSTSVLPDTQYF. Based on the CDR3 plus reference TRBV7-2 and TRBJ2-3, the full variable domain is GAGVSQSPSNKVTEKGKDVELRCDPISGHTALYWYRQSLGQGLEFLIYFQGNSAPDKSGLPSDRFSAERTGGSVSTLTIQRTQQEDSAVYLCASSSTSVLPDTQYFGPGTRLTVL.

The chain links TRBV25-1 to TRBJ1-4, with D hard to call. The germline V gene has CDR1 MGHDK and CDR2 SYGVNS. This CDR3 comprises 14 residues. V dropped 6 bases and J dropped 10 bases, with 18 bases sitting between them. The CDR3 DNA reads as TGTGCCAGCAGAGCCGATCCGCCGTCGGGAAAACTGTTTTTT. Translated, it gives CASRADPPSGKLFF.